This TCR beta chain derives from a study of T cells in Graves' hyperthyroidism and ophthalmopathy. The V gene lost 6 bases and the J gene lost 9 bases, with 17 bases spanning the gap. CDR3 size: 15 residues. Germline-derived CDR1 and CDR2 are KGHDR and SFDVKD. In regard to this clonotype: Antigen unknown.

Study-wide results and limits: It was a median about 6 months before onset that the model predicted ophthalmopathy.

Researchers amplified the TCR beta CDR3 regions from RNA transcripts. TCR CDR3 regions were first amplified by RT-PCR with HTBI primers. TCRdb re-called the multiplex PCR reads with MiXCR, one entry per CDR3 protein. The sample carries about 610,000 distinct CDR3 sequences, about 45% recorded once. Stable hyperthyroidism: no ophthalmopathy progression over 18 months of follow-up. Hyperthyroidism, newly diagnosed and lasting under 2 months, affected patients aged 18 to 65. This TCR came from a woman under 30 with Graves' hyperthyroidism. J is TRBJ1-6 and V is TRBV24-1; D is ambiguous. The sequencing input was peripheral blood or thyroid tissue (not recorded which). The CDR3 nucleotides are TGTGCCACCAGTAGCAACACCGGGGAAGGTTCACCCCTCCACTTT. Translation: CATSSNTGEGSPLHF.